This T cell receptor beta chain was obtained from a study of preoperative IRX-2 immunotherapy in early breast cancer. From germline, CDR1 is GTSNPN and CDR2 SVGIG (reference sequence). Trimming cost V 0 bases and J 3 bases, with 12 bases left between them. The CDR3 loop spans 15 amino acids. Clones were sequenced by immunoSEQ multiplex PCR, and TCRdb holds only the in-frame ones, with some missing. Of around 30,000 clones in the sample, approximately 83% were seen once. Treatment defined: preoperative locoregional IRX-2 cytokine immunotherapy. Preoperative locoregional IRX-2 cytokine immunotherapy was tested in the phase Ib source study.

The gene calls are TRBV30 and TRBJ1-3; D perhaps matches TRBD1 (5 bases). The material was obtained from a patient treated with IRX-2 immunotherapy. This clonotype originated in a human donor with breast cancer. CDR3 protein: CAWSVHRFGGNTIYF. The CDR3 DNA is TGTGCCTGGAGTGTACACAGGTTTGGTGGAAACACCATATATTTT.